These 31 T cell receptor beta chains were all obtained from the same sample, sequenced in a study of blood T cell repertoires in COVID-19. Profiled with immunoSEQ multiplex PCR; TCRdb holds only in-frame clones, not every one. This table has more than 200,000 clones, 75% to 90% appearing once. The specimen sequenced was peripheral blood. The receptors originated from a man between 25 and 39 years old with active or convalescent COVID-19.

This clone appeared a few times. This chain's CDR3 is CASSGRRGSYEQYF. CDR3 DNA sequence: TGTGCCAGCTCGGGACGGCGGGGTTCCTACGAGCAGTACTTC. The chain recombines TRBV13 with TRBJ2-7, with a possible D match to TRBD2 (6 bases). The CDR3 has 14 amino acids. Germline CDR1 PRHDT, CDR2 FYEKMQ (reference sequence). V lost 8 bases to trimming and J lost 1 base, with 15 bases between them.

V is TRBV6-5 and J is TRBJ1-5, with 7 bases identical to TRBD1. The germline gives CDR1 MNHEY, CDR2 SVGAGI. The CDR3 runs to 13 residues. V trimming: 6 bases; J trimming: 2 bases; junction bases outside the gene matches: 1. The CDR3 sequence is CASSQGGNQPQHF. CDR3 coding DNA: TGTGCCAGCAGCCAGGGGGGCAATCAGCCCCAGCATTTT.

V usage is TRBV7-7 and J usage is TRBJ2-7; the D is unclear. V lost 3 bases and J lost 4, with 7 bases in between. Germline CDR1 reads SSHAT; CDR2 reads FNYEAQ (reference sequence). This CDR3 comprises 12 residues. The CDR3 DNA sequence: TGTGCCAGCAGCTTCAGTGAATACGAGCAGTACTTC. Translating it yields CASSFSEYEQYF. The full variable domain, rest sourced from reference TRBV7-7 and TRBJ2-7, is GAGVSQSPRYKVTKRGQDVTLRCDPISSHATLYWYQQALGQGPEFLTYFNYEAQPDKSGLPSDRFSAERPEGSISTLTIQRTEQRDSAMYRCASSFSEYEQYFGPGTRLTVT.

The chain uses TRBV27 and TRBJ1-5, with a possible D match to TRBD1 (5 bases). The germline V gene has CDR1 MNHEY and CDR2 SMNVEV (reference sequence). The CDR3 runs 15 residues. The V gene lost 4 bases and the J gene lost 7 bases, with 17 bases spanning the gap. The CDR3 spells CASSSRKGREQPQHF. The CDR3 DNA reads as TGTGCCAGCAGTTCCCGGAAGGGGAGGGAACAGCCCCAGCATTTT.

This clone occurred once. The V call is TRBV6-7, the J call TRBJ2-5; possibly TRBD1 for D (6 bases). TRBV6-7 is known as an ORF, though its function is uncertain. The CDR3 covers 14 residues. The V end lost 4 bases, the J end lost 3 bases, and 12 bases lay between the germline ends. CDR3 sequence (DNA): TGTGCCAGCAGTTGCAGATACAGGGAAGAGACCCAGTACTTC. It codes for CASSCRYREETQYF.

This clone was seen only once. One end of the junction does not line up with germline, which may come from a read error. The chain is built from TRBV5-4 and TRBJ1-2, with D uncertain. Germline lookup yields CDR1 SGHNT and CDR2 YYREEE (reference sequence). CDR3 length: 14 amino acids. As DNA, the CDR3 is TGTGCCAGCAGCTTGGCCCCGGTCCAGTTGGGCTACACTTTC. This encodes CASSLAPVQLGYTF.

The chain links TRBV5-6 to TRBJ2-2; D perhaps matches TRBD2 (6 bases). V lost 2 bases and J lost 1, with 15 bases in between. The CDR3 is 17 amino acids. The germline V gene has CDR1 SGHDT and CDR2 YYEEEE. In DNA form, the CDR3 reads TGTGCCAGCAGCTTACTCCCCTGGGGACTGAACACCGGGGAGCTGTTTTTT. This sequence encodes CASSLLPWGLNTGELFF.

The chain has TRBV7-2 and TRBJ2-3; 11 bases match TRBD2. The CDR3 loop spans 16 amino acids. V gave up 4 bases and J gave up 6 bases; unmatched junction bases: 9. Germline V gene sequence: CDR1 SGHTA, CDR2 FQGNSA. The CDR3 spells CASSSSLAGGTDTQYF. CDR3 in DNA: TGTGCCAGCAGCTCCTCCCTAGCGGGGGGTACCGATACGCAGTATTTT.

The chain carries TRBV10-2 and TRBJ2-7, with D unclear. V dropped 2 bases and J dropped 2 bases, with 10 bases sitting between them. The CDR3 runs 14 residues. The germline CDR1 and CDR2 sequences are WSHSY and SAAADI. CDR3: CASSEINSPYEQYF. The CDR3 DNA follows: TGCGCCAGCAGTGAGATAAACAGCCCCTACGAGCAGTACTTC.

The chain couples TRBV6-4 to TRBJ1-5, with D tentatively TRBD1 (6 bases). V was shortened by 3 bases and J by 4 bases, with 7 bases between the two germline ends. Germline-derived CDR1 and CDR2 are MRHNA and SNTAGT. The CDR3 consists of 13 residues. CDR3 bases: TGTGCCAGCAGTGAAACAGGGAATCAGCCCCAGCATTTT. Its translation is CASSETGNQPQHF.

The CDR3 nucleotides are TGTGCCTGGTCCCGACGGGGGGATCAGCCCCAGCATTTT. As protein: CAWSRRGDQPQHF. J is TRBJ1-5 and V is TRBV30; maybe TRBD1 (5 bases). V lost 5 bases to trimming and J lost 5 bases, with 13 bases between them. Germline CDR1 GTSNPN, CDR2 SVGIG (reference sequence). CDR3 size: 13 residues.

The chain uses TRBV6-5 and TRBJ1-1; D is possibly TRBD1 (6 bases). Trimming removed 7 bases at V and 5 bases at J, with 8 bases between. Germline values: CDR1 MNHEY, CDR2 SVGAGI. This CDR3 comprises 11 residues. In DNA form, the CDR3 reads TGTGCCAGCAACAGGGATACTGAAGCTTTCTTT. Encoded protein: CASNRDTEAFF.

The sample holds one count of this clone. The chain links TRBV7-9 to TRBJ1-5; 8 bases agree with TRBD1. The CDR3 has 15 amino acids. Germline V CDR1 and CDR2: SEHNR, FQNEAQ (reference sequence). Trimming cost V 1 base and J 6 bases; bases outside gene matches: 5. The CDR3 DNA sequence: TGTGCCAGCAGCTTAGGCAGGGGGCTTATTCAGCCCCAGCATTTT. This sequence encodes CASSLGRGLIQPQHF.

This clone has just one count. This chain uses TRBV5-6 with TRBJ2-5; TRBD1 matches 11 bases. CDR1 and CDR2 from the germline V gene are SGHDT and YYEEEE. Trimming removed 4 bases from V and 5 bases from J; junction bases left unmatched: 10. The CDR3 is 16 residues long. CDR3 in amino acids: CASSPERTGGWETQYF. As DNA, the CDR3 is TGTGCCAGCAGCCCCGAGCGGACAGGGGGCTGGGAGACCCAGTACTTC.

The genes are TRBV19 and TRBJ1-1, with 8 bases matching TRBD1. The CDR3 covers 12 residues. J gave up 7 bases and V 6 bases, and 4 bases lay outside the gene matches. The germline V gene has CDR1 LNHDA and CDR2 SQIVND (reference sequence). The CDR3 bases are TGTGCCAGTAGGGGGGACAGGTATGAAGCTTTCTTT. Encoded protein: CASRGDRYEAFF.

In this sample, this clone turned up a few times. The chain employs TRBV19 and TRBJ1-5; a possible D gene is TRBD1 (6 bases). Trimming took 1 base from V and 3 from J, leaving 7 bases between them. Per germline, CDR1 LNHDA and CDR2 SQIVND (reference sequence). The CDR3 has 14 residues. CDR3 sequence: CASSIGTDNQPQHF. The CDR3 nucleotides read TGTGCCAGTAGTATAGGGACAGACAATCAGCCCCAGCATTTT.

The V call is TRBV4-1, the J call TRBJ2-3; TRBD1 matches at 11 bases. Germline trimming cut 3 bases from V and 2 bases from J; bases unmatched to any gene: 4. The germline V gene encodes CDR1 MGHRA and CDR2 YSYEKL. The CDR3 spans 16 residues. Here the CDR3 DNA reads TGCGCCAGCAGCCAGGGGACAGGGGGTTACACAGATACGCAGTATTTT. It translates to CASSQGTGGYTDTQYF.

The DNA for the CDR3 is TGTGCCAGCAGTTACTCGGATGGGGGACTGCGGGAGCAGTACTTC. It translates to CASSYSDGGLREQYF. The genes are TRBV6-5 and TRBJ2-7; possibly TRBD2 for D (6 bases). The CDR3 has 15 amino acids. Germline V gene sequence: CDR1 MNHEY, CDR2 SVGAGI. Trimming removed 0 bases at V and 7 bases at J, with 16 bases between.

The genes are TRBV7-3 and TRBJ1-6; TRBD1 is a possible D gene (5 bases). This CDR3 region has 14 residues. Germline V lookup: CDR1 SGHTA, CDR2 FQGTGA. The ends were cut back, 5 bases at V and 10 bases at J, with 15 bases in the middle. The CDR3 bases are TGTGCCAGCAGCCTGAGTGCTGGGGCATCACCCCTCCACTTT. This sequence encodes CASSLSAGASPLHF.

This CDR3 is CASTTGVRDPGRNEQFF. In DNA form, the CDR3 reads TGCGCCAGCACCACGGGGGTACGGGACCCCGGGAGGAATGAGCAGTTCTTC. The rearrangement joins TRBV4-1 to TRBJ2-1; 7 bases are shared with TRBD2. The CDR3 contains 17 residues. Germline CDR1 reads MGHRA; CDR2 reads YSYEKL. Germline trimming cut 7 bases from V and 7 bases from J; bases unmatched to any gene: 19.

The genes are TRBV7-9 and TRBJ1-5; 7 nucleotides agree with TRBD1. V shed 5 bases and J 4 bases; nucleotides not matched to a gene: 8. CDR3 length: 15 residues. Germline lookup yields CDR1 SEHNR and CDR2 FQNEAQ (reference sequence). The CDR3 protein is CASSGEGQLNQPQHF. The CDR3, as DNA: TGTGCCAGCAGCGGCGAGGGACAGCTAAATCAGCCCCAGCATTTT.

About this clone itself: This sample also contains other DNA sequences that code for the same CDR3. The V call is TRBV5-1, the J call TRBJ2-7; 8 bases agree with TRBD2. CDR1 is SGHRS, CDR2 YFSETQ, per germline. V dropped 0 bases and J dropped 0; count of bases not matched to a gene: 2. The CDR3 spans 15 residues. The CDR3 DNA sequence: TGCGCCAGCAGCTTGGCGGGGGGGAGCTCCTACGAGCAGTACTTC. Encoded protein: CASSLAGGSSYEQYF.

This chain uses TRBV7-6 with TRBJ2-2; the match to TRBD1 covers 9 bases. V shed 1 base, J shed 5 bases, and the junction held 8 bases outside the gene matches. The CDR3 runs to 17 residues. The germline gives CDR1 SGHVS, CDR2 FNYEAQ. The DNA of the CDR3 is TGTGCCAGCAGCTTAGAGGGACAGGGCGTTGGGACCGGGGAGCTGTTTTTT. This sequence encodes CASSLEGQGVGTGELFF.

The rearrangement uses TRBV19 and TRBJ1-2; TRBD1 matches at 9 bases. Germline CDR1 is LNHDA and CDR2 is SQIVND (reference sequence). V lost 7 bases and J lost 6; bases outside the gene matches: 9. The CDR3 runs to 14 residues. Written as DNA, the CDR3 is TGTGCCAGTAAAAGGAGGGACAGGGTAAATGGCTACACCTTC. Protein sequence: CASKRRDRVNGYTF.

The J gene is TRBJ2-1, the V gene TRBV5-4; 7 positions agree with TRBD2. Trimming removed 3 bases from V and 1 base from J; junction bases left unmatched: 10. The germline V gene has CDR1 SGHNT and CDR2 YYREEE (reference sequence). The CDR3 sequence is 17 residues long. This chain's CDR3 is CASSWGEGLRSYNEQFF. The CDR3 coding sequence is TGTGCCAGCAGCTGGGGGGAGGGGCTCAGGTCCTACAATGAGCAGTTCTTC.

The chain carries TRBV18 and TRBJ1-2; the match to TRBD1 covers 8 bases. The CDR3 is 18 residues long. The V and J ends lost 1 base and 2 bases, in that order; junction bases with no gene match: 12. Looked up from germline, CDR1 is KGHSH and CDR2 is LQKENI. CDR3 sequence (DNA): TGTGCCAGCTCACCACTTGAGGGACAGGTTCCTACAAACTATGGCTACACCTTC. Translation gives CASSPLEGQVPTNYGYTF.

This rearrangement joins TRBV5-1 to TRBJ1-4, with no clear D. CDR1 and CDR2 from the germline V gene are SGHRS and YFSETQ. V lost 4 bases to trimming and J lost 7 bases, with 14 bases between them. CDR3 size: 14 residues. CDR3 sequence reads: CASSPGNDGEKLFF. CDR3 coding DNA: TGCGCCAGCAGCCCCGGGAATGACGGTGAAAAACTGTTTTTT. Combining the CDR3 with reference TRBV5-1 and TRBJ1-4 gives the whole variable domain KAGVTQTPRYLIKTRGQQVTLSCSPISGHRSVSWYQQTPGQGLQFLFEYFSETQRNKGNFPGRFSGRQFSNSRSEMNVSTLELGDSALYLCASSPGNDGEKLFFGSGTQLSVL.

This sequence joins TRBV10-3 and TRBJ2-7, with D possibly TRBD2 on 7 matching bases. Germline V gene data show CDR1 as ENHRY and CDR2 as SYGVKD. V shed 0 bases and J shed 2 bases, with 11 bases lying between them. The CDR3 length is 15 residues. CDR3 sequence (DNA): TGTGCCATCAGTGAGTCCTTGGGGGGGCCCTACGAGCAGTACTTC. Residues: CAISESLGGPYEQYF.

The rearrangement joins TRBV5-1 to TRBJ1-1; 7 nucleotides align to TRBD1. The germline V gene encodes CDR1 SGHRS and CDR2 YFSETQ. This CDR3 is 15 amino acids long. J was trimmed by 1 base and V by 4 bases; bases with no gene match: 7. CDR3 sequence reads: CASSARDSSNTEAFF. The CDR3 region has the DNA TGCGCCAGCAGCGCTAGGGACAGCTCGAACACTGAAGCTTTCTTT.

This clone has only a few counts. In the same sample, other DNA sequences code for this CDR3. CDR3 DNA sequence: TGCGCCAGCAGCTATTCCGGGACAGGGGAATCCTACGAGCAGTACTTC. Its protein product is CASSYSGTGESYEQYF. The V and J genes are TRBV4-3 and TRBJ2-7; 10 bases are a match to TRBD1. The CDR3 is 16 amino acids. V dropped 5 bases and J dropped 1; count of bases not matched to a gene: 8. CDR1 and CDR2 from the germline V gene are LGHNA and YSLEER.

V and J are TRBV19 and TRBJ2-1, with TRBD2 matching over 10 bases. V trimming: 4 bases; J trimming: 8 bases; junction bases outside the gene matches: 8. Germline V gene sequence: CDR1 LNHDA, CDR2 SQIVND (reference sequence). The CDR3 covers 15 residues. The CDR3 reads CASSSGAGGPYEQFF. The CDR3 DNA reads as TGTGCCAGTAGTAGTGGAGCGGGGGGGCCCTATGAGCAGTTCTTC.